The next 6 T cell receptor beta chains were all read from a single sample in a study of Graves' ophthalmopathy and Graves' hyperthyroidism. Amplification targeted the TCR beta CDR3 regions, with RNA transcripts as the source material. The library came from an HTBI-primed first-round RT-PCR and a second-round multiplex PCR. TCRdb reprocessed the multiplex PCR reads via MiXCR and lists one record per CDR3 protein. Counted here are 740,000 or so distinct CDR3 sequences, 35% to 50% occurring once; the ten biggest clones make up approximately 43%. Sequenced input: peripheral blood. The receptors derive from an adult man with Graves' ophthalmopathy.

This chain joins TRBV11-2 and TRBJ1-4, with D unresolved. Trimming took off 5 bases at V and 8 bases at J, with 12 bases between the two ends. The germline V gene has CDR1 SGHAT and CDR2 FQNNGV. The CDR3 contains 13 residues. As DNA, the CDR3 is TGTGCCAGCAGCCCCACATCCTCCGAAAAACTGTTTTTT. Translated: CASSPTSSEKLFF.

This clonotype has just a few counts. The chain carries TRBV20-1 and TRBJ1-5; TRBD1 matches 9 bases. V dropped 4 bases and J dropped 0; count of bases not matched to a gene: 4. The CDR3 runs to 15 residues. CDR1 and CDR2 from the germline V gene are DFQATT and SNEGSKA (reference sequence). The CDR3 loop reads CSATRTGVSNQPQHF. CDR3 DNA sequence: TGCAGTGCTACACGGACAGGGGTTAGCAATCAGCCCCAGCATTTT.

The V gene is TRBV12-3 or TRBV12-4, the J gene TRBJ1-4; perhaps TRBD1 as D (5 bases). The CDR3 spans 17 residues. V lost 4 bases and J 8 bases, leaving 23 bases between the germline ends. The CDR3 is CASSSSVTGAHGEKLFF. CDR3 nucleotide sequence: TGTGCCAGCAGTTCCTCCGTCACCGGGGCTCACGGGGAAAAACTGTTTTTT.

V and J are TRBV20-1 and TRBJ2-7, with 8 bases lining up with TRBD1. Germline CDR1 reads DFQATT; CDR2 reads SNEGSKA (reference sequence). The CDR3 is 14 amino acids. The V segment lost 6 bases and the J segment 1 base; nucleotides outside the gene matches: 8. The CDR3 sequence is CSATDRGFSYEQYF. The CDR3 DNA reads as TGCAGTGCAACCGACAGGGGTTTTTCCTACGAGCAGTACTTC.

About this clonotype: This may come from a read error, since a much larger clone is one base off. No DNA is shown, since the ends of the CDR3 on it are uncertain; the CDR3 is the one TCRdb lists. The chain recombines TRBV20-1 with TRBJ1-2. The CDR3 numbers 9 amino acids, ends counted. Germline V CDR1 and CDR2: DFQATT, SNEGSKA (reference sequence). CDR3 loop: CSDNYGCTF.

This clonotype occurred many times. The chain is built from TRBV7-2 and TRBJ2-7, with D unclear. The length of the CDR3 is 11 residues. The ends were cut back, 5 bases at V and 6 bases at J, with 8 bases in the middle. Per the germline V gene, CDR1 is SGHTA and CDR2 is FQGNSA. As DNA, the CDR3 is TGTGCCAGCAGCAAGACAAGCGAGCAGTACTTC. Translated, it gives CASSKTSEQYF.